This T cell receptor beta chain comes out of a study of control samples from healthy donors and cancer patients (dated by TCRdb to 2018 to 2020). About this clone itself: Its antigen has not been determined. Nothing much larger sits one base from this clone, and base qualities are not available.

The library relied on the immunoSEQ multiplex PCR assay. The immuneACCESS repertoire file appears here via TCRdb, limited to in-frame rearrangements. These files lack a portion of the clones; in checked studies, under half of the deficit traces to unresolved V genes, and the cause of the others is not known. Here the sample has about 150,000 clones; over 85% occur a single time. The top ten constitute around 6.1% of the sample. The germline ends are 10 bases apart after V is trimmed by 6 bases and J by 5 bases. From its cysteine to its phenylalanine, the CDR3 spans 12 amino acids. Of all the DNA, just the CDR3 is kept, 36 bases in frame from base 1.

This clonotype originated in a man aged 35-49 years in good health. This sequence uses TRBV12-3 or TRBV12-4 and TRBJ1-1, with the D segment identity uncertain. The sample was blood. The CDR3: CASSHFGTEAFF. The nucleotide sequence is TGTGCCAGCAGCCACTTCGGTACTGAAGCTTTCTTT.